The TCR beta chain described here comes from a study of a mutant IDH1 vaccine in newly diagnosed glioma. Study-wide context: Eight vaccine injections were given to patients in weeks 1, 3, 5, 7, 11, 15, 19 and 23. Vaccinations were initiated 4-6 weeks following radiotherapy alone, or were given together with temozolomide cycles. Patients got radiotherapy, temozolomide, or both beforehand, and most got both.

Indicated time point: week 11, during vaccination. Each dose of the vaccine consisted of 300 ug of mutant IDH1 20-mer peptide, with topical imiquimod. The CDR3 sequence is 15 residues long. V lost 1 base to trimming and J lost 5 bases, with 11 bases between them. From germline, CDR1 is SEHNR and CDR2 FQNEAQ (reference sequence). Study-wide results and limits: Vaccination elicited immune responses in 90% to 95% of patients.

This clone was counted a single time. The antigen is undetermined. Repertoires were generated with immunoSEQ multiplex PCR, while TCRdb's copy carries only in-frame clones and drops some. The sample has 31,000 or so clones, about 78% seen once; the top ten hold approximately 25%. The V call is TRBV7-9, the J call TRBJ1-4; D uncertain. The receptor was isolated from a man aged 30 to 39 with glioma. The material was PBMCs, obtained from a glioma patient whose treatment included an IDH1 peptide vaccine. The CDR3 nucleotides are TGTGCCAGCAGCTTAGGGGCTCTGTGGAATGAAAAACTGTTTTTT. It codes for CASSLGALWNEKLFF.